This T cell receptor beta chain came from a study of OX40 agonist ivuxolimab in advanced cancers. The trim removed 6 bases at V and 2 bases at J, leaving 9 bases unmatched. CDR3 length: 15 residues. CDR1 SGHDT and CDR2 YYEEEE come from the germline V gene. The data were produced by immunoSEQ multiplex PCR, yet TCRdb's version contains in-frame clones alone and is incomplete. The top ten clones hold approximately 3.7% of a sample with some 65,000 clones, about 85% of them seen once. Sequencing was performed on CD4+ or CD8+ T cells sorted from blood, taken in a trial of the OX40 agonist ivuxolimab. The source is an adult with an advanced solid tumor such as melanoma, head and neck, liver or kidney cancer. The chain recombines TRBV5-6 with TRBJ1-1, with 8 bases fitting TRBD1. The CDR3 coding sequence is TGTGCCAGCACCATACTAGACAGGGGAAACACTGAAGCTTTCTTT. Residues: CASTILDRGNTEAFF.